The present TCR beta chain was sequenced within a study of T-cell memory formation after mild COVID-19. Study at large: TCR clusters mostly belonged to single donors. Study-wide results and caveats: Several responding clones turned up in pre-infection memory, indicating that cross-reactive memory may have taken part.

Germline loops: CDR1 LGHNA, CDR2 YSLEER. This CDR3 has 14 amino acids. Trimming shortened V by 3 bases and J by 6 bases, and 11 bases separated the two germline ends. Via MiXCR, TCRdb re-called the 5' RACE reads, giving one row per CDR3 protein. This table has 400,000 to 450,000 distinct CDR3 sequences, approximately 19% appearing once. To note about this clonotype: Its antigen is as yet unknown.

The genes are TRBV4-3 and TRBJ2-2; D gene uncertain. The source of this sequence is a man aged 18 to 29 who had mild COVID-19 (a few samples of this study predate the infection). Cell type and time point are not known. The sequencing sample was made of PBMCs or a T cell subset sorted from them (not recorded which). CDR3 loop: CASSQQFSSGELFF. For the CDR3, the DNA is TGCGCCAGCAGCCAGCAGTTTAGTTCCGGGGAGCTGTTTTTT.